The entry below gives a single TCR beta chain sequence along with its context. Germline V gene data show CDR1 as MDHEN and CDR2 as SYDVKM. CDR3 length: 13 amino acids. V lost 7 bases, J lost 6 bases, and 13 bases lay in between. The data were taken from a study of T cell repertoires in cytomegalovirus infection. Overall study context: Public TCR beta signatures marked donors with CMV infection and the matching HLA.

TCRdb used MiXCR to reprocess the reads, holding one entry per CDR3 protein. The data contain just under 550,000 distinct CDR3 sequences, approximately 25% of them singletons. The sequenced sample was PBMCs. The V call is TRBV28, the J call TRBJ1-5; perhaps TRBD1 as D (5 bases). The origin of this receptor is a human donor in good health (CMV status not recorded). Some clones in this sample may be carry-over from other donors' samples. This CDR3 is CASIPLGGQPQHF. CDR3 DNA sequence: TGTGCCAGCATCCCCCTCGGGGGTCAGCCCCAGCATTTT.